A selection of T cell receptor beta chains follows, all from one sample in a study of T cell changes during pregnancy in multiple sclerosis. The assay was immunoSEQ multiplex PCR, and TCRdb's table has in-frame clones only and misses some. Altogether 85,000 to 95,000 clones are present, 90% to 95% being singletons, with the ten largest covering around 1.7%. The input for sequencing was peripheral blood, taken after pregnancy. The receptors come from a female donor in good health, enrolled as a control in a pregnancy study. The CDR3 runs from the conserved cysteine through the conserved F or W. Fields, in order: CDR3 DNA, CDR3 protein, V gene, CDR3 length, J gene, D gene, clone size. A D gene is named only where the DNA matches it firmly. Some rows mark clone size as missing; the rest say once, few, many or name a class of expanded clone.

CDR3 DNA: TGTGCCACCCTTAGCGGGGGGGCCATCCATGAGCAGTTCTTC
CDR3 protein: CATLSGGAIHEQFF
V gene: TRBV13
CDR3 length: 14
J gene: TRBJ2-1
D gene: TRBD2
clone size: .

CDR3 DNA: TGTGCCAGCAGGGGGACAGGGAGCAACGAGCAGTACTTC
CDR3 protein: CASRGTGSNEQYF
V gene: TRBV14
CDR3 length: 13
J gene: TRBJ2-7
D gene: TRBD1
clone size: .

CDR3 DNA: TGTGCCAGCAGAACAACCACTAACTATGGCTACACCTTC
CDR3 protein: CASRTTTNYGYTF
V gene: TRBV6-1
CDR3 length: 13
J gene: TRBJ1-2
D gene: .
clone size: .

CDR3 DNA: TGTGCCATCAGCCTCGACAGGAGCTACTATGGCTACACCTTC
CDR3 protein: CAISLDRSYYGYTF
V gene: TRBV10-3
CDR3 length: 14
J gene: TRBJ1-2
D gene: .
clone size: .

CDR3 DNA: TGCAGCGTTGGGGGGGGAGGGGGAACTAATGAAAAACTGTTTTTT
CDR3 protein: CSVGGGGGTNEKLFF
V gene: TRBV29-1
CDR3 length: 15
J gene: TRBJ1-4
D gene: .
clone size: .

CDR3 DNA: TGTGCCAGCAGCTTAGAGTGGACAGACCAAGAGACCCAGTACTTC
CDR3 protein: CASSLEWTDQETQYF
V gene: TRBV7-9
CDR3 length: 15
J gene: TRBJ2-5
D gene: .
clone size: .

CDR3 DNA: TGTGCCAGCAGCTTGGAAGGCCGCGGCCAGCCCCAGCATTTT
CDR3 protein: CASSLEGRGQPQHF
V gene: TRBV7-2
CDR3 length: 14
J gene: TRBJ1-5
D gene: .
clone size: .

CDR3 DNA: TGTGCCAGCAGCTTAAGCCCAGGGTCCTATGGCTACACCTTC
CDR3 protein: CASSLSPGSYGYTF
V gene: TRBV7-3
CDR3 length: 14
J gene: TRBJ1-2
D gene: .
clone size: .

CDR3 DNA: TGTGCCAGCAGCTTAATGGGGGCTAGCACAGATACGCAGTATTTT
CDR3 protein: CASSLMGASTDTQYF
V gene: TRBV7-3
CDR3 length: 15
J gene: TRBJ2-3
D gene: .
clone size: .

CDR3 DNA: TGCAGCGTTGAATGGGGGGTGGAGACCCAGTACTTC
CDR3 protein: CSVEWGVETQYF
V gene: TRBV29-1
CDR3 length: 12
J gene: TRBJ2-5
D gene: .
clone size: .

CDR3 DNA: TGTGCCAGTAATCGGCCCGGGACAGTCACTGAAGCTTTCTTT
CDR3 protein: CASNRPGTVTEAFF
V gene: TRBV19
CDR3 length: 14
J gene: TRBJ1-1
D gene: TRBD1
clone size: .

CDR3 DNA: TGTGCCAGCAGCGAGGGGACTAGCGGGGGCCAGTTCTTC
CDR3 protein: CASSEGTSGGQFF
V gene: TRBV9
CDR3 length: 13
J gene: TRBJ2-1
D gene: TRBD2
clone size: .

CDR3 DNA: TGTGCCAGCTCTCCCCAGGGGCAACCCCAGCATTTT
CDR3 protein: CASSPQGQPQHF
V gene: TRBV18
CDR3 length: 12
J gene: TRBJ1-5
D gene: .
clone size: .

CDR3 DNA: TGTGCCAGCTCACCACCCGGACTAGCGGGGGGTGTACAAGATACGCAGTATTTT
CDR3 protein: CASSPPGLAGGVQDTQYF
V gene: TRBV18
CDR3 length: 18
J gene: TRBJ2-3
D gene: TRBD2
clone size: .

CDR3 DNA: TGTGCCAGCAGCTTAGCAGGGACTAGCGTACCCTACGAGCAGTACTTC
CDR3 protein: CASSLAGTSVPYEQYF
V gene: TRBV7-2
CDR3 length: 16
J gene: TRBJ2-7
D gene: TRBD2
clone size: .

CDR3 DNA: TGTGCCAGCGAACCGGGGACAGCGAACACTGAAGCTTTCTTT
CDR3 protein: CASEPGTANTEAFF
V gene: TRBV28
CDR3 length: 14
J gene: TRBJ1-1
D gene: TRBD1
clone size: few

CDR3 DNA: TGCGCCAGCAGCTTGGGCGGGGGGGGTCAAGAGACCCAGTACTTC
CDR3 protein: CASSLGGGGQETQYF
V gene: TRBV5-1
CDR3 length: 15
J gene: TRBJ2-5
D gene: TRBD2
clone size: .

CDR3 DNA: TGTGCCAGCAGCTCCGCGTCCGGGGGGGGACAAGAGACCCAGTACTTC
CDR3 protein: CASSSASGGGQETQYF
V gene: TRBV7-2
CDR3 length: 16
J gene: TRBJ2-5
D gene: TRBD2
clone size: .